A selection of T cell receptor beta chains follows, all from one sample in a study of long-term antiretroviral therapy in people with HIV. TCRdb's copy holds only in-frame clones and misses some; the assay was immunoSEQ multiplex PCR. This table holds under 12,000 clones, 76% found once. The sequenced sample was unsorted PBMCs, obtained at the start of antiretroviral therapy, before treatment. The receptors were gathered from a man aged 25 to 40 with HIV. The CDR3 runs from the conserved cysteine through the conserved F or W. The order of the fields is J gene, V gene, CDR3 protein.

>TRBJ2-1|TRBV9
CASSASGQDNEQFF
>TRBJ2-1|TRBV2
CASSRLAARYNEQFF
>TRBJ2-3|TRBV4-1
CASSQEGQSGRTDTQYF
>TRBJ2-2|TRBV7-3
CASSPTGTGNTGELFF
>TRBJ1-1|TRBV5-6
CASSLTGGAEAFF
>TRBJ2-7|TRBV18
CASSPQQGSSYEQYF
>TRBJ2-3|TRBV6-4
CASSGTSGTDTQYF
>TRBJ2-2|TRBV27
CASKIDGFPGELFF
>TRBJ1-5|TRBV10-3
CAIGDRKDQPQHF
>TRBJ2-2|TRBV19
CAAKHGQANTGELFF
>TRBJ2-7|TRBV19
CASSIRGQGAYEQYF
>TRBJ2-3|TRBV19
CASTLTAASTDTQYF
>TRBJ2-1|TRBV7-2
CASSLVGLHEQFF
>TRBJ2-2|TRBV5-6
CASRRLAAPTLNTGELFF
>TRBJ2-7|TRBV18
CASSPPYREYEQYF
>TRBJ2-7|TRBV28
CASSSRGAVNEQYF
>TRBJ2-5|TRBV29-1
CSVQYQETQYF
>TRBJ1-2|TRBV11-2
CASSLAGQGYGYTF
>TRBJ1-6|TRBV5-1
CASSLGTSYSPLHF
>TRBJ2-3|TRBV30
CAWSVPTYTQYF
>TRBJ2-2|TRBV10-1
CASSYGQGGTGELFF
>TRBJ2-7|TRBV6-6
CASSWAEIYEQYF
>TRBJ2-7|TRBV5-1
CASSFLAPGYEQYF
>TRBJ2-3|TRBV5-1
CASSETRPSPERDTQYF
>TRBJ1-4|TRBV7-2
CASSLQAGVGEKLFF
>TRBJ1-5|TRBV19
CATLGQGTTIRPQHF
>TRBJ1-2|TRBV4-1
CASSQDNRGLVNYGYTF
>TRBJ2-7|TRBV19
CASSIGTPTYEQYF
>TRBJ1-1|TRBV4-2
CASSPTGGTEAFF
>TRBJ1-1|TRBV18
CASSYNRESTEAFF
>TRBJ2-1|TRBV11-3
CASGKRGATYNEQFF
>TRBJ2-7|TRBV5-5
CASSLGAGTLVYEQYF
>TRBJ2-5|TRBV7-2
CASSQVAGGQETQYF
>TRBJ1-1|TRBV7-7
CASSLDMNTEAFF
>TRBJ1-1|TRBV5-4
CASSFRGGVGSAFF
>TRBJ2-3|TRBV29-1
CSALTGTDTQYF
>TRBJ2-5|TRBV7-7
CASSPNLGLAGEETQYF
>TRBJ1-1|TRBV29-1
CSVVDTAVRTEAFF
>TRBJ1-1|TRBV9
CASSDGTGYMNTEAFF
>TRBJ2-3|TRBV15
CATSRSDFTDTQYF
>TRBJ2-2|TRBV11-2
CASRRTGNTGELFF
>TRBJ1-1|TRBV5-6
CASSLLGQGKAFF
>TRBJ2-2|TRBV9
CASSVGRRTNTGELFF
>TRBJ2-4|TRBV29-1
CSVEGAGTSIPPKNIQYF
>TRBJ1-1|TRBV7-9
CASSSGGRGHEAFF
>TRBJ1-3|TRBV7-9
CASSPGQTGNTIYF